Below, one TCR beta chain is given with its context. V gave up 1 base and J gave up 1 base, with 15 bases separating them. The CDR3 is made up of 17 amino acids. Per germline, CDR1 SGDLS and CDR2 YYNGEE. The sample comes from a study of blood T cell repertoires in COVID-19. Study information: From T cells, B-cell-depleted T cells, or PBMCs came the material, which was cDNA or gDNA.

Clones were read by immunoSEQ multiplex PCR, and TCRdb kept only the in-frame ones, dropping some. This table has more than 350,000 clones, around 87% appearing once. The receptor comes from a woman aged 30 to 39 with COVID-19, enrolled during active disease. Source material: peripheral blood. The chain is built from TRBV9 and TRBJ2-1, with D tentatively TRBD2 (6 bases). This CDR3 reads CASSVNRAGRSYNEQFF. CDR3 bases: TGTGCCAGCAGCGTAAATCGGGCGGGACGATCCTACAATGAGCAGTTCTTC.